This TCR beta chain derives from a study of chemoradiotherapy in HPV16-positive cancers. Samples were taken several times over chemoradiotherapy. Regarding the study as a whole: Better recurrence-free survival went with HPV-responsive T-cell expansion in HPV16-positive patients. During treatment, candidate HPV-specific clones and E7-related motifs expanded in tumor.

Germline assignment: CDR1 LNHDA and CDR2 SQIVND (reference sequence). The trim removed 5 bases at V and 7 bases at J, leaving 8 bases unmatched. The CDR3 extends over 14 amino acids. Clones were read by immunoSEQ multiplex PCR, and TCRdb kept only the in-frame ones, dropping some. The data contain some 3,600 clones, about 94% of them singletons. As for this clone: Antigen specificity is unknown.

The receptor comes from a human donor with HPV-associated anogenital cancer. Sampling was performed from a patient who underwent chemoradiotherapy. The chain links TRBV19 to TRBJ1-5; 7 bases are shared with TRBD1. CDR3 loop: CASSSPRTGQPQHF. The CDR3 nucleotides are TGTGCCAGTAGTTCCCCCAGGACAGGCCAGCCCCAGCATTTT.